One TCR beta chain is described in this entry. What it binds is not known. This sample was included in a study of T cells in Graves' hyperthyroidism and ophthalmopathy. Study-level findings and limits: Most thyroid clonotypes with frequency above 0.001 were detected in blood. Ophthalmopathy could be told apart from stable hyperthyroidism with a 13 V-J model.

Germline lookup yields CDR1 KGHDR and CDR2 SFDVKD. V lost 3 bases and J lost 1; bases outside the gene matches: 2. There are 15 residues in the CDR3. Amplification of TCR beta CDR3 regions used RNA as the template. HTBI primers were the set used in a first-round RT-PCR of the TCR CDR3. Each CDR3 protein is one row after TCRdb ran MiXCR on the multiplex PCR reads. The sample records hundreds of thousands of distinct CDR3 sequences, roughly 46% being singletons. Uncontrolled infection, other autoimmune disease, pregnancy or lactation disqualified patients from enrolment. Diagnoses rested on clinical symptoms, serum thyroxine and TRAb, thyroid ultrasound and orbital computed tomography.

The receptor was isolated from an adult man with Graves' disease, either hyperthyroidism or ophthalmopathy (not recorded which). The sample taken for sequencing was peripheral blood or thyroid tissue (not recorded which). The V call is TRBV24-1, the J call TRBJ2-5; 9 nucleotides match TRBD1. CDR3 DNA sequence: TGTGCCACCAGTGATCTGGACAGGGGCCAAGAGACCCAGTACTTC. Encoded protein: CATSDLDRGQETQYF.